This T cell receptor (beta chain) was retrieved from a study of blood T cell repertoires in COVID-19. Which cohort a participant joined came from the clinical history participants gave. Authors' processing steps: Researchers report that nucleated cell counts were estimated from reference gene primer amplification. Assay used: immunoSEQ multiplex PCR; TCRdb lists only in-frame clones, some missing. The V and J calls and clone size are taken from that table; D and trimming were inferred from the DNA. The data show 250,000 to 400,000 clones, under 95% seen once. V was clipped by 1 base and J by 9 bases, with 16 bases between them. This CDR3 is 16 amino acids long. CDR1 and CDR2 (germline): SGHTA, FQGTGA.

The V call is TRBV7-3, the J call TRBJ1-6, with D hard to call. This clonotype was sampled from a man aged 55 to 70 who had recovered from COVID-19. Material for sequencing was PBMCs or T cells enriched from blood (not recorded which). The CDR3 sequence is CASSLNSARAGSPLHF. The DNA of the CDR3 is TGTGCCAGCAGCTTAAATAGCGCCCGAGCGGGTTCACCCCTCCACTTT.